The clone carrying this T cell receptor beta chain was observed a few times. As yet, its antigen is unknown. The V gene lost 2 bases and the J gene lost 8 bases, with 15 bases spanning the gap. The CDR3 has 15 residues. The germline gives CDR1 SEHNR, CDR2 FQNEAQ (reference sequence). This entry comes from a study of early T cells in non-severe SARS-CoV-2 infection. Study-wide results and limits: VDJdb matches were skewed toward anti-spike CD8 T cell responses.

A single record per CDR3 protein comes from TCRdb applying MiXCR to the 5' RACE reads. Among tens of thousands of distinct CDR3 sequences listed, about 12% were seen once. The J gene is TRBJ1-4, the V gene TRBV7-9, with D tentatively TRBD1 (6 bases). This receptor was identified in an adult who was a healthcare worker with PCR-confirmed SARS-CoV-2 infection or an uninfected control (not recorded which). The sample comprised whole blood. CDR3 region: CASSLPLSGGEKLFF. DNA for the CDR3: TGTGCCAGCAGCTTACCCCTATCTGGGGGCGAAAAACTGTTTTTT.